The 29 T cell receptor beta chains listed next were all sequenced from one sample in a study of neurological immune-mediated disorders (dated 2019 in TCRdb). The library came from 5' RACE. Sequencing used an Illumina HiSeq 2500. TCRdb cleaned the public reads at Q25 with fastp, built clones with MiXCR and kept in-frame beta chains. CDR3 protein duplicates are merged, each entry listing the most common genes and DNA. Within this sample are tens of thousands of distinct CDR3 sequences, with roughly 13% of them counted one time only. Approximately 4.2% of the sample rests with the top ten. The intended sense of this specimen's time point label: longitudinal time-point 1 (baseline). Sequencing was performed on PBMCs. These receptors all stem from a female donor with HTLV-1-associated myelopathy (HAM/TSP).

The sample holds many counts of this clonotype. The rearrangement links TRBV4-2 to TRBJ2-5; 12 nucleotides align to TRBD2. CDR1 and CDR2 (germline): LGHNA, YNFKEQ. Germline trimming cut 0 bases from V and 2 bases from J; bases unmatched to any gene: 13. The CDR3 has 20 amino acids. The CDR3 sequence: CASSQDGLAGGTGGQETQYF. CDR3 coding DNA: TGTGCCAGCAGCCAAGATGGGCTAGCGGGGGGGACGGGGGGGCAAGAGACCCAGTACTTC.

This clonotype was recorded many times. The rearrangement links TRBV27 to TRBJ1-1; TRBD1 aligns across 8 bases. Unmatched junction bases numbered 9, after V lost 5 bases and J lost 10 bases. The CDR3 is made up of 13 amino acids. From germline, CDR1 is MNHEY and CDR2 SMNVEV (reference sequence). CDR3 sequence reads: CASSHRQGSRAFF. The DNA for the CDR3 is TGTGCCAGCAGTCACCGACAGGGGAGTCGAGCTTTCTTT.

This chain links TRBV12-3 or TRBV12-4 with TRBJ2-1; 7 bases are shared with TRBD2. Losses at the gene ends were 6 bases for V and 6 bases for J; bases not matched to a gene: 11. CDR3 length: 15 amino acids. The CDR3 bases are TGTGCCAGCAGGTCTAGCGGCCTGACCCGCAATGAGCAGTTCTTC. Amino acids: CASRSSGLTRNEQFF.

This clonotype was found many times. The V gene is TRBV5-1, the J gene TRBJ2-7; D is possibly TRBD1 (6 bases). The CDR3 runs to 14 residues. V lost 7 bases and J lost 0, with 14 bases in between. The V gene's germline CDR1 is SGHRS and CDR2 YFSETQ. This CDR3 is CASGNDRSSYEQYF. In nucleotides, the CDR3 is TGCGCCAGCGGAAACGACAGGTCCTCCTACGAGCAGTACTTC.

This clonotype was seen at least ten times. For the CDR3, the DNA is TGTGCCAGCAGCTTAGCGCTAGGCACTAGCGGTTTATACGAGCAGTACTTC. Amino acid sequence: CASSLALGTSGLYEQYF. The chain has TRBV7-8 and TRBJ2-7, with 8 positions matching TRBD2. CDR1 and CDR2 (germline): SGHVS, FQNEAQ. This CDR3 has 17 residues. With 0 bases clipped from V and 4 bases from J, the junction kept 11 bases outside the gene matches.

This clonotype was seen ten or more times. This chain links TRBV3-1 with TRBJ2-1; 8 nucleotides line up with TRBD2. The germline gives CDR1 LGHDT, CDR2 YNNKEL (reference sequence). This CDR3 region has 17 residues. The ends lost 0 bases at V and 9 bases at J; junction bases unmatched: 13. Here the CDR3 DNA reads TGTGCCAGCAGCCAAGACATTGTAAGAGCGGGGGCGGGTGAGCAGTTCTTC. Translating it yields CASSQDIVRAGAGEQFF.

This clonotype was counted many times. The chain combines TRBV10-3 with TRBJ2-7; D is perhaps TRBD1 (5 bases). Germline values: CDR1 ENHRY, CDR2 SYGVKD. V was trimmed by 8 bases and J by 3 bases, leaving 8 bases between them. The CDR3 totals 11 residues. This CDR3 is CAIATGYEQYF. The CDR3 DNA follows: TGTGCCATCGCTACAGGCTACGAGCAGTACTTC.

Ten or more counts support this clonotype. The rearrangement uses TRBV7-3 and TRBJ2-7; D gene unclear. Germline V gene sequence: CDR1 SGHTA, CDR2 FQGTGA. The length of the CDR3 is 11 residues. Trimming took off 3 bases at V and 0 bases at J, with 0 bases between the two ends. The CDR3 is CASSFSYEQYF. CDR3 DNA: TGTGCCAGCAGCTTCTCCTACGAGCAGTACTTC.

The rearrangement uses TRBV3-1 and TRBJ2-1, with D uncertain. Trimming stripped 0 bases from V and 2 bases from J, with 8 bases between. Germline CDR1 reads LGHDT; CDR2 reads YNNKEL (reference sequence). CDR3 length: 15 residues. The CDR3 nucleotides read TGTGCCAGCAGCCAAGAGGGCTACCCCTACAATGAGCAGTTCTTC. This translates into CASSQEGYPYNEQFF.

The rearrangement joins TRBV5-1 to TRBJ2-1; 8 nucleotides line up with TRBD1. Germline V gives CDR1 SGHRS, CDR2 YFSETQ. V lost 4 bases and J lost 8; bases outside the gene matches: 5. The CDR3 runs 13 residues. CDR3 in amino acids: CASSNQGADEQFF. DNA of the CDR3: TGCGCCAGCAGCAACCAGGGGGCCGATGAGCAGTTCTTC.

This clonotype has a count of ten or more. V is TRBV5-6 and J is TRBJ2-2; 8 bases map to TRBD1. Trimming took 1 base from V and 3 from J; bases not matched to a gene: 11. The CDR3 length is 18 residues. Germline values: CDR1 SGHDT, CDR2 YYEEEE. The CDR3 bases are TGTGCCAGCAGCTTGAGGCAGGGGGCGCCTCTGGACACCGGGGAGCTGTTTTTT. Translated: CASSLRQGAPLDTGELFF. Supplemented by reference TRBV5-6 and TRBJ2-2, the full variable domain reads DAGVTQSPTHLIKTRGQQVTLRCSPKSGHDTVSWYQQALGQGPQFIFQYYEEEERQRGNFPDRFSGHQFPNYSSELNVNALLLGDSALYLCASSLRQGAPLDTGELFFGEGSRLTVL.

There are many counts of this clonotype. V gene TRBV12-3 or TRBV12-4 combines with J gene TRBJ2-7; D is ambiguous. V lost 4 bases and J lost 2, with 6 bases in between. The CDR3 runs 12 residues. CDR3: CASSSGPYEQYF. CDR3 DNA sequence: TGTGCCAGCAGTTCTGGGCCCTACGAGCAGTACTTC.

This clonotype was seen many times. The rearrangement joins TRBV25-1 to TRBJ2-7, with 12 bases matching TRBD1. V shed 6 bases and J 3 bases; nucleotides not matched to a gene: 3. Germline assignment: CDR1 MGHDK and CDR2 SYGVNS. This CDR3 contains 14 residues. The CDR3 DNA sequence: TGTGCCAGCAGGGGGGACAGGGGGCACTACGAGCAGTACTTC. This gives the protein CASRGDRGHYEQYF.

Many counts were recorded for this clonotype. The chain couples TRBV9 to TRBJ2-7; D not resolved. Between the trimmed V and J ends, which lost 3 bases and 4 bases, there was a span of 14 bases. The CDR3 length is 14 residues. In germline, CDR1 is SGDLS, CDR2 YYNGEE. The CDR3 coding sequence is TGTGCCAGCAGCGCAGAACCGGGCGCTTACGAGCAGTACTTC. Protein sequence: CASSAEPGAYEQYF.

This clonotype was counted at least ten times. This chain joins TRBV5-1 and TRBJ1-5; D unclear. With 4 bases removed from V and 4 bases from J, the gap between germline ends came to 18 bases. This CDR3 has 16 amino acids. Germline lookup yields CDR1 SGHRS and CDR2 YFSETQ. The CDR3 loop is CASSRSRVGENQPQHF. CDR3 coding DNA: TGCGCCAGCAGCCGGTCAAGGGTTGGAGAAAATCAGCCCCAGCATTTT.

This clonotype was detected ten times or more. The chain links TRBV10-3 to TRBJ1-5, with TRBD1 matching over 7 bases. Germline V gene lookup returns CDR1 ENHRY and CDR2 SYGVKD. CDR3 length: 13 residues. V shed 8 bases and J 6 bases; nucleotides not matched to a gene: 7. In DNA, the CDR3 is TGTGCCATCGCTATCGACAGGGTTCAGCCCCAGCATTTT. Translating gives CAIAIDRVQPQHF.

This clonotype has ten or more counts. The genes are TRBV2 and TRBJ1-2; D is undetermined. The CDR3 consists of 13 residues. Trimming shortened V by 4 bases and J by 8 bases, and 14 bases separated the two germline ends. The V gene's germline CDR1 is SNHLY and CDR2 FYNNEI. The CDR3 DNA is TGTGCCAGCAGTGCTTCCGCCTCGAGGGGCTACACCTTC. The encoded protein is CASSASASRGYTF.

This chain links TRBV20-1 with TRBJ2-7; D uncertain. CDR1 DFQATT and CDR2 SNEGSKA come from the germline V gene (reference sequence). V was trimmed by 5 bases and J by 2 bases, leaving 16 bases between them. The CDR3 is 14 amino acids. As DNA, the CDR3 is TGCAGTGCTCCCCATCGGGTGCTAACCTACGAGCAGTACTTC. It encodes CSAPHRVLTYEQYF.

In its sample, this clonotype was seen many times. The chain combines TRBV28 with TRBJ1-4, with TRBD1 matching over 7 bases. V was pared by 3 bases and J by 4 bases, with 5 bases of the junction left unmatched. The CDR3 runs 15 residues. Germline CDR1 is MDHEN and CDR2 is SYDVKM. This CDR3 is CASSFLQGNNEKLFF. The CDR3 region has the DNA TGTGCCAGCAGTTTTCTACAGGGGAATAATGAAAAACTGTTTTTT.

The rearrangement joins TRBV18 to TRBJ2-3; 12 bases match TRBD2. The trim removed 1 base at V and 0 bases at J, leaving 5 bases unmatched. CDR1 is KGHSH and CDR2 is LQKENI in the germline V gene. The CDR3 covers 18 residues. The CDR3 sequence: CASSPLITSGGSTDTQYF. CDR3 nucleotides: TGTGCCAGCTCACCACTGATCACTAGCGGGGGGAGCACAGATACGCAGTATTTT.

Note on this clonotype: An end of the junction does not agree with germline; a read error may underlie this. The chain is built from TRBV15 and TRBJ2-2; 8 bases map to TRBD2. Germline values: CDR1 LNHNV, CDR2 YYDKDF (reference sequence). The CDR3 is 16 residues long. The CDR3 DNA reads as TGTGCTACCAGGGACCGGACTAGCCTTTTCACCGGGGAGCTGTTTTTT. Its translation is CATRDRTSLFTGELFF.

This clonotype was seen ten or more times. This sequence joins TRBV2 and TRBJ1-1; 7 nucleotides line up with TRBD1. Germline CDR1 SNHLY, CDR2 FYNNEI. CDR3 size: 14 residues. V lost 6 bases, J lost 6 bases, and 10 bases stayed unmatched. The DNA for the CDR3 is TGTGCCAGCAGGATCGACAGGGTGGCCGCTGAAGCTTTCTTT. Encoded protein: CASRIDRVAAEAFF.

A few counts support this clonotype. The genes are TRBV5-1 and TRBJ2-6; D unresolved. Germline V gene sequence: CDR1 SGHRS, CDR2 YFSETQ. There are 16 residues in the CDR3. The V end was cut by 4 bases, the J end by 4 bases, with 15 bases between. The CDR3 DNA reads TGCGCCAGCAGCCCTTTTTGGACGCCAGGGGCCAACGTCCTGACTTTC. Translated, it gives CASSPFWTPGANVLTF. Supplemented by reference TRBV5-1 and TRBJ2-6, the full variable domain reads KAGVTQTPRYLIKTRGQQVTLSCSPISGHRSVSWYQQTPGQGLQFLFEYFSETQRNKGNFPGRFSGRQFSNSRSEMNVSTLELGDSALYLCASSPFWTPGANVLTFGAGSRLTVL.

Concerning this clonotype itself: At one end the junction does not follow the germline gene, possibly because of a read error. The chain employs TRBV7-3 and TRBJ2-7, with D maybe TRBD2 (6 bases). Germline assignment: CDR1 SGHTA and CDR2 FQGTGA. CDR3 length: 15 amino acids. Here the CDR3 DNA reads TGTGTCAGCAGCTTAACCGGTCTAGCGAACGACGAGCAGTACTTC. It encodes CVSSLTGLANDEQYF.

This clonotype was detected ten times or more. The rearrangement joins TRBV6-1 to TRBJ2-7; D may match TRBD1 or TRBD2 (5 bases each). This CDR3 is 14 amino acids long. Germline CDR1 reads MNHNS; CDR2 reads SASEGT. Trimming removed 3 bases from V and 3 bases from J, with 12 bases in between. DNA for the CDR3: TGTGCCAGCAGTGAGACCGGGACCGTCTACGAGCAGTACTTC. Residues: CASSETGTVYEQYF.

This clonotype was counted many times. The chain has TRBV6-5 and TRBJ2-7; tentative D call: TRBD1 (6 bases). CDR3 length equals 14 residues. Trimming removed 5 bases from V and 7 bases from J, with 18 bases in between. The germline V gene encodes CDR1 MNHEY and CDR2 SVGAGI. The CDR3 sequence is CASSLTGHQKEQYF. CDR3 nucleotides: TGTGCCAGCAGTCTGACGGGACATCAGAAAGAGCAGTACTTC.

This clonotype was seen ten or more times. The chain combines TRBV4-3 with TRBJ1-2; no definite D call. Germline V gene lookup returns CDR1 LGHNA and CDR2 YSLEER. The CDR3 extends over 15 amino acids. Trimming removed 0 bases from V and 8 bases from J, with 16 bases in between. CDR3 DNA sequence: TGCGCCAGCAGCCAAGAAGTAACTACGAGACGGGGCTACACCTTC. Translation gives CASSQEVTTRRGYTF.

This clonotype was counted many times. The germline gene is not matched at one end of the junction; a read error may be the cause. This chain connects TRBV7-8 to TRBJ1-1, with D unresolved. In germline, CDR1 is SGHVS, CDR2 FQNEAQ. CDR3 length equals 12 residues. Here the CDR3 reads CASSFQLTQAFF. DNA of the CDR3: TGTGCCAGCAGCTTTCAACTCACTCAAGCTTTCTTT.

This clonotype was counted at least ten times. The gene calls are TRBV29-1 and TRBJ1-1; D ambiguous. The CDR3 contains 12 residues. V lost 1 base and J lost 8, with 11 bases in between. The germline V gene has CDR1 SQVTM and CDR2 ANQGSEA. In DNA form, the CDR3 reads TGCAGCGTTGAAGGTAGGGTAGGGGAAGCTTTCTTT. Its translation: CSVEGRVGEAFF.